This entry describes one T cell receptor beta chain. Its target is unknown. Before the COVID-19 pandemic, during about 2011-2019, CD4+ T cells were taken from unexposed donors. The cells were cultured for around ten days before CD4+ T cells were isolated. The record originates from a study of CD4 T cells in relation to SARS-CoV-2 and coronaviruses. In the study overall: ViraFEST: roughly ten-day antigen culture of PBMCs, then TCR beta CDR3 sequencing.

Libraries were prepared by immunoSEQ multiplex PCR; TCRdb keeps only in-frame clonotypes and omits some of them. Found here are 25,000 or so clones, around 78% of them singletons; the top ten hold about 15%. The length of the CDR3 is 13 residues. V lost 3 bases and J 8 bases, leaving 13 bases between the germline ends. V and J are TRBV12-3 or TRBV12-4 and TRBJ1-2; perhaps TRBD1 as D (6 bases). The specimen was CD4+ T cells from PBMCs, cultured in vitro. The receptor comes from a human donor in good health. This CDR3 reads CASSFRPGGGYTF. Written as DNA, the CDR3 is TGTGCCAGCAGTTTTCGGCCGGGGGGCGGCTACACCTTC.